A selection of T cell receptor beta chains follows, all from one sample in a study of pediatric ulcerative colitis. Sequencing used immunoSEQ multiplex PCR; TCRdb keeps in-frame clones, though not all of them. Here the sample spans roughly 4,400 clones, roughly 92% being singletons. The sample was blood. All receptors derive from a boy between 5 and 17 years old who was a control in a study of pediatric ulcerative colitis. The CDR3 runs from the conserved cysteine through the conserved F or W. The D gene is left open where the match is weak. A clone size is listed for some rows: how often the clone was seen (once, few, many), or a class if it is expanded.

NA,TRBV7-3,NA,TRBJ2-1,CASSLDLGLYNEQFF,TGTGCCAGCAGCTTAGACCTCGGGCTATACAATGAGCAGTTCTTC
once,TRBV6-1,TRBD1,TRBJ1-4,CASSGTGINEKLFF,TGTGCCAGCAGTGGGACAGGAATAAATGAAAAACTGTTTTTT
once,TRBV9,NA,TRBJ1-4,CASSVRGATNEKLFF,TGTGCCAGCAGCGTAAGGGGAGCAACTAATGAAAAACTGTTTTTT
NA,TRBV7-3,NA,TRBJ2-1,CASSHAGSSYNEQFF,TGTGCCAGCAGCCACGCGGGATCCTCCTACAATGAGCAGTTCTTC
NA,TRBV11-3,NA,TRBJ1-1,CASSLAGSHTEAFF,TGTGCCAGCAGCTTAGCGGGGAGTCACACTGAAGCTTTCTTT
NA,TRBV7-3,NA,TRBJ2-2,CASSLNGLGVTGELFF,TGTGCCAGCAGCTTAAATGGGCTAGGGGTTACCGGGGAGCTGTTTTTT
NA,TRBV6-1,NA,TRBJ2-1,CAIQRSSYNEQFF,TGTGCCATCCAGCGGAGCTCCTACAATGAGCAGTTCTTC
NA,TRBV4-1,NA,TRBJ1-4,CASSQLTAREKLFF,TGCGCCAGCAGCCAACTAACAGCACGAGAAAAACTGTTTTTT
NA,TRBV6-6,TRBD2,TRBJ2-1,CASSPFGGSGNEQFF,TGTGCCAGCAGTCCCTTTGGCGGGAGTGGGAACGAGCAGTTCTTC
NA,TRBV6-4,NA,TRBJ2-7,CASSDDGGRGREETGYEQYF,TGTGCCAGCAGTGACGATGGGGGCAGGGGGCGGGAGGAAACAGGTTACGAGCAGTACTTC
NA,TRBV2,NA,TRBJ2-1,CASIPGGYYNEQFF,TGTGCCAGCATTCCCGGGGGATACTACAATGAGCAGTTCTTC
NA,TRBV25-1,NA,TRBJ2-7,CASSEGYEQYF,TGTGCCAGCAGTGAGGGGTACGAGCAGTACTTC
NA,TRBV2,TRBD2,TRBJ2-1,CASMLGLVAPEQFF,TGTGCCAGCATGCTAGGACTAGTCGCCCCAGAGCAGTTCTTC
NA,TRBV5-8,NA,TRBJ2-1,CASSLEDWSNEQFF,TGTGCCAGCAGTTTAGAGGACTGGAGTAATGAGCAGTTCTTC
NA,TRBV7-2,TRBD1,TRBJ2-5,CASSPGTVLGETQYF,TGTGCCAGCAGCCCCGGGACAGTTTTGGGGGAGACCCAGTACTTC